One and the same sample provided the 32 T cell receptor beta chains below, sequenced in a study of vaccination and CD4 T cells after COVID-19. Their antigens are not known. An Oncomine TCR Beta short-read assay was used to sequence the DNA from cultured CD4+ T cells. MiXCR was run by TCRdb on the PCR reads, yielding one entry per CDR3 protein. There are about 18,000 distinct CDR3 sequences in the sample; roughly three fifths occur only once, and 7.5% to 9% lies in the top ten. Treatment indicated: roughly ten-day PBMC culture with coronavirus spike peptide pools or control peptides (ViraFEST assay). The sample consisted of CD4+ T cells from blood, cultured in vitro. These receptors originate from a human donor who had recovered from COVID-19.

The rearrangement links TRBV24-1 to TRBJ1-6; D is unclear. The CDR3 has 17 residues. Trimming pared 1 base from V and 5 bases from J, leaving 14 bases between. Germline V CDR1 and CDR2: KGHDR, SFDVKD. CDR3 sequence: CATSDLERHGDNSPLHF. For the CDR3, the DNA is TGTGCCACCAGTGATTTAGAAAGACACGGAGATAATTCACCCCTCCACTTT.

This clonotype turned up a few times. The CDR3 sequence is CAWSEEGEKPQHF. The DNA of the CDR3 is TGTGCCTGGAGTGAAGAGGGAGAGAAGCCCCAGCATTTT. This rearrangement joins TRBV30 to TRBJ1-5, with D hard to call. V lost 1 base and J lost 8, with 12 bases in between. The CDR3 has 13 amino acids. From germline, CDR1 is GTSNPN and CDR2 SVGIG (reference sequence).

This clonotype was seen more than once but under ten times. This chain joins TRBV6-5 and TRBJ1-4; 8 positions match TRBD1. The length of the CDR3 is 15 residues. Germline V lookup: CDR1 MNHEY, CDR2 SVGAGI. The J segment lost 6 bases and the V segment lost 2 bases, leaving 5 bases of the junction unmatched. The CDR3 spells CASSYGGQVDEKLFF. As DNA, the CDR3 is TGTGCCAGCAGTTACGGGGGACAGGTGGATGAAAAACTGTTTTTT.

The CDR3 sequence is CASSRNRDVNGYTF. CDR3 DNA sequence: TGTGCCAGCAGCCGGAACAGGGACGTCAATGGCTACACCTTC. The V and J genes are TRBV6-1 and TRBJ1-2, with D tentatively TRBD1 (6 bases). The V gene's germline CDR1 is MNHNS and CDR2 SASEGT. V lost 6 bases, J lost 6 bases, and 17 bases lay in between. The CDR3 extends over 14 amino acids.

This rearrangement joins TRBV29-1 to TRBJ2-3; 8 nucleotides match TRBD2. In germline, CDR1 is SQVTM, CDR2 ANQGSEA. The CDR3 loop spans 13 amino acids. After removal of 6 bases from V and 1 base from J, the junction contained 3 bases not matched to a gene. Written as DNA, the CDR3 is TGCAGCGTCGAACTAGCGGGCACAGATACGCAGTATTTT. Residues: CSVELAGTDTQYF.

V gene TRBV29-1 combines with J gene TRBJ1-2, with 9 bases fitting TRBD1. Per germline, CDR1 SQVTM and CDR2 ANQGSEA. There are 12 residues in the CDR3. V shed 7 bases, J shed 5 bases, and the junction held 5 bases outside the gene matches. CDR3: CSAIQGAYGYTF. The CDR3 nucleotides are TGCAGCGCAATACAGGGGGCATATGGCTACACCTTC.

This chain's CDR3 is CASSLGLAGVGSTDTQYF. CDR3 DNA sequence: TGTGCCAGCAGCCTCGGCTTAGCGGGAGTCGGCAGCACAGATACGCAGTATTTT. This sequence joins TRBV9 and TRBJ2-3, with 9 bases matching TRBD2. The CDR3 contains 18 residues. V gave up 4 bases and J gave up 0 bases; unmatched junction bases: 12. Looked up from germline, CDR1 is SGDLS and CDR2 is YYNGEE.

This chain links TRBV27 with TRBJ1-5, with TRBD1 as a possible D gene (5 bases). This CDR3 is built from 16 residues. The ends were cut back, 2 bases at V and 0 bases at J, with 11 bases in the middle. Germline V gene lookup returns CDR1 MNHEY and CDR2 SMNVEV (reference sequence). The CDR3 nucleotides are TGTGCCAGCAGTTTAAGGGGAGCACATAGCAATCAGCCCCAGCATTTT. It is translated as CASSLRGAHSNQPQHF.

This clonotype was picked up a small number of times. The chain has TRBV10-3 and TRBJ2-2, with 9 nucleotides matching TRBD1. CDR3 size: 15 residues. Germline CDR1 and CDR2: ENHRY and SYGVKD. V lost 4 bases, J lost 2 bases, and 2 bases stayed unmatched. The CDR3 region is CAISGTGVNTGELFF. The CDR3 nucleotides are TGTGCCATCAGTGGGACAGGGGTTAACACCGGGGAGCTGTTTTTT.

The V call is TRBV19, the J call TRBJ2-3, with 10 bases identical to TRBD1. This CDR3 region has 16 residues. Germline V CDR1 and CDR2: LNHDA, SQIVND (reference sequence). V lost 5 bases and J lost 4; bases outside the gene matches: 9. CDR3 sequence reads: CASSYSGTGESDTQYF. CDR3 DNA sequence: TGTGCCAGTAGTTACTCCGGGACAGGGGAGTCAGATACGCAGTATTTT.

The chain links TRBV20-1 to TRBJ2-1; perhaps TRBD2 as D (6 bases). CDR1 and CDR2 from the germline V gene are DFQATT and SNEGSKA (reference sequence). With 2 bases removed from V and 3 bases from J, the gap between germline ends came to 17 bases. The CDR3 covers 16 residues. CDR3 region: CSARPWVADYYNEQFF. The CDR3 nucleotides read TGCAGTGCTAGACCCTGGGTAGCGGATTACTACAATGAGCAGTTCTTC.

The CDR3 DNA sequence: TGTGCCAGCAGCTTGGTGCGATCTGCGTCCGAGCAGTACTTC. Its protein is CASSLVRSASEQYF. The chain combines TRBV7-2 with TRBJ2-7; D gene ambiguous. CDR3 length: 14 residues. Trimming pared 3 bases from V and 6 bases from J, leaving 15 bases between. The germline V gene has CDR1 SGHTA and CDR2 FQGNSA.

The sample holds one count of this clonotype. V gene TRBV7-7 combines with J gene TRBJ2-5, with D perhaps matching TRBD1 or TRBD2 (5 bases each). Trimming cost V 5 bases and J 4 bases, with 14 bases left between them. Germline lookup yields CDR1 SSHAT and CDR2 FNYEAQ (reference sequence). The CDR3 is made up of 14 amino acids. This CDR3 is CASSAGTGGETQYF. The CDR3 coding sequence is TGTGCCAGCAGCGCAGGGACGGGCGGAGAGACCCAGTACTTC.

This clonotype was detected a few times. V usage is TRBV6-1 and J usage is TRBJ1-5; no clear D. The germline V and J ends were trimmed by 7 bases and 7 bases, with 14 bases remaining between them. The CDR3 length is 13 residues. CDR1 and CDR2 from the germline V gene are MNHNS and SASEGT. The DNA of the CDR3 is TGTGCCAGCATGGGTAGTTTTGGGCAGCCCCAGCATTTT. It is translated as CASMGSFGQPQHF.

In its sample, this clonotype was seen a few times. The chain carries TRBV19 and TRBJ1-2; weak D call: TRBD1 (5 bases). This CDR3 region has 14 residues. The germline gives CDR1 LNHDA, CDR2 SQIVND (reference sequence). With 5 bases removed from V and 8 bases from J, the gap between germline ends came to 18 bases. The CDR3 nucleotides are TGTGCCAGTAGTTCGCAGACAGCTACTATGGGCTACACCTTC. Translated, it gives CASSSQTATMGYTF.

The DNA for the CDR3 is TGTGCCAGCAGCCCCTTCTCCCAGGGGGAGACCCAGTACTTC. Amino acid sequence: CASSPFSQGETQYF. The J gene is TRBJ2-5, the V gene TRBV27; tentatively, D is TRBD1 (6 bases). The CDR3 has 14 amino acids. Germline CDR1 is MNHEY and CDR2 is SMNVEV (reference sequence). The germline V and J ends were trimmed by 6 bases and 5 bases, with 16 bases remaining between them.

The chain is built from TRBV27 and TRBJ1-5; D gene unclear. This CDR3 contains 11 residues. CDR1 MNHEY and CDR2 SMNVEV come from the germline V gene (reference sequence). V lost 7 bases to trimming and J lost 8 bases, with 9 bases between them. The CDR3 spells CASTREKPQHF. The CDR3 nucleotides read TGTGCCAGCACTAGGGAGAAGCCCCAGCATTTT.

This clonotype showed up just a few times. V usage is TRBV20-1 and J usage is TRBJ1-2; D might be TRBD1 (5 bases). The germline V gene has CDR1 DFQATT and CDR2 SNEGSKA (reference sequence). The V gene lost 6 bases and the J gene lost 8 bases, with 19 bases spanning the gap. This CDR3 is built from 13 residues. This CDR3 is CSARDATWGGYTF. The CDR3 DNA follows: TGCAGTGCCCGGGACGCAACTTGGGGGGGCTACACCTTC.

This clonotype was picked up one time. The chain combines TRBV9 with TRBJ2-6; TRBD1 matches 7 bases. CDR1 and CDR2 from the germline V gene are SGDLS and YYNGEE. The CDR3 spans 16 residues. The junction had 7 bases not matched to a gene; V was cut back by 3 bases and J by 4 bases. As DNA, the CDR3 is TGTGCCAGCAGCGCGCGAGGGGGCGCGGGGGCCAACGTCCTGACTTTC. Amino acid sequence: CASSARGGAGANVLTF. Full variable domain (missing parts from reference TRBV9 and TRBJ2-6): DSGVTQTPKHLITATGQRVTLRCSPRSGDLSVYWYQQSLDQGLQFLIQYYNGEERAKGNILERFSAQQFPDLHSELNLSSLELGDSALYFCASSARGGAGANVLTFGAGSRLTVL.

The genes are TRBV6-5 and TRBJ1-1; the D is unclear. The CDR3 sequence is 12 residues long. CDR1 is MNHEY and CDR2 is SVGAGI in the germline V gene. The V and J ends lost 1 base and 6 bases respectively, with 6 bases between them. The CDR3 DNA reads as TGTGCCAGCAGTTACTATGGGTCTGAAGCTTTCTTT. The encoded protein is CASSYYGSEAFF.

The chain employs TRBV5-5 and TRBJ1-5; D perhaps matches TRBD1 (5 bases). The V gene lost 4 bases and the J gene lost 4 bases, with 12 bases spanning the gap. The CDR3 is 14 residues long. Germline V gene lookup returns CDR1 SGHKS and CDR2 YYEKEE (reference sequence). The CDR3 DNA sequence: TGTGCCAGCAGCATGACAGCCCGGAATCAGCCCCAGCATTTT. Amino acids: CASSMTARNQPQHF.

This clonotype showed up just a few times. The CDR3 nucleotides read TGCGCCAGCAGCCTGACAGGGCCTGGAAACACCATATATTTT. Its translation: CASSLTGPGNTIYF. The V gene is TRBV4-3, the J gene TRBJ1-3, with 7 bases lining up with TRBD1. Losses at the gene ends were 4 bases for V and 2 bases for J; bases not matched to a gene: 2. The CDR3 extends over 14 amino acids. CDR1 is LGHNA, CDR2 YSLEER, per germline.

The V call is TRBV2, the J call TRBJ2-3; D remains unclear. The germline V gene encodes CDR1 SNHLY and CDR2 FYNNEI. This CDR3 has 15 amino acids. Trimming removed 4 bases at V and 1 base at J, with 12 bases between. The CDR3 loop is CASSVMADRTDTQYF. The CDR3 bases are TGTGCCAGCAGTGTAATGGCGGACCGCACAGATACGCAGTATTTT.

V gene TRBV12-3 or TRBV12-4 combines with J gene TRBJ2-7, with D perhaps TRBD1 or TRBD2 (5 bases each). The CDR3 covers 13 residues. V was pared by 1 base and J by 4 bases, with 8 bases between. The CDR3 region is CASSLGGVYEQYF. DNA for the CDR3: TGTGCCAGCAGTTTAGGAGGGGTGTACGAGCAGTACTTC.

The gene calls are TRBV28 and TRBJ1-1; perhaps TRBD1 as D (5 bases). This CDR3 has 16 residues. Looked up from germline, CDR1 is MDHEN and CDR2 is SYDVKM. Trimming removed 7 bases from V and 4 bases from J, with 22 bases in between. CDR3 in amino acids: CASNSQGAPGGTEAFF. In DNA, the CDR3 is TGTGCCAGCAATTCTCAGGGAGCGCCTGGAGGCACTGAAGCTTTCTTT.

The rearrangement links TRBV7-2 to TRBJ1-2; a weak D match, TRBD1 (6 bases). Between the trimmed V and J ends, which lost 1 base and 0 bases, there was a span of 9 bases. The length of the CDR3 is 15 residues. Germline CDR1 reads SGHTA; CDR2 reads FQGNSA. As DNA, the CDR3 is TGTGCCAGCAGCTTAGACAGGGAAGCTAACTATGGCTACACCTTC. Its protein product is CASSLDREANYGYTF.

The chain couples TRBV7-9 to TRBJ2-5; D gene ambiguous. The CDR3 runs to 12 residues. Trimming took off 5 bases at V and 5 bases at J, with 9 bases between the two ends. The V gene's germline CDR1 is SEHNR and CDR2 FQNEAQ (reference sequence). CDR3 region: CASSHPDETQYF. In DNA form, the CDR3 reads TGTGCCAGCAGCCATCCGGACGAGACCCAGTACTTC.

The chain is built from TRBV6-1 and TRBJ2-5, with 7 bases identical to TRBD2. Unmatched junction bases numbered 8, after V lost 5 bases and J lost 2 bases. The CDR3 is 15 residues long. Germline CDR1 MNHNS, CDR2 SASEGT. The DNA of the CDR3 is TGTGCCAGCAGTCGTCAGCGGGACTCTCAAGAGACCCAGTACTTC. Protein sequence: CASSRQRDSQETQYF.

The V gene is TRBV7-7, the J gene TRBJ2-3, with 9 bases fitting TRBD1. The CDR3 contains 15 residues. V lost 5 bases and J lost 5; bases outside the gene matches: 8. Germline CDR1 is SSHAT and CDR2 is FNYEAQ (reference sequence). In nucleotides, the CDR3 is TGTGCCAGCAGCCCCGGACAGGGGAGAGGAGATACGCAGTATTTT. It specifies CASSPGQGRGDTQYF.

The rearrangement joins TRBV7-9 to TRBJ1-1; no reliable D call. Germline loops: CDR1 SEHNR, CDR2 FQNEAQ (reference sequence). V lost 2 bases and J lost 1, with 5 bases in between. The CDR3 consists of 13 residues. CDR3 nucleotide sequence: TGTGCCAGCAGCTTAATTCAGAACACTGAAGCTTTCTTT. Translation: CASSLIQNTEAFF.

The V gene is TRBV6-1, the J gene TRBJ2-7; the D gene is possibly TRBD2 (6 bases). CDR3 size: 13 residues. The germline CDR1 and CDR2 sequences are MNHNS and SASEGT. The V and J ends lost 4 bases and 5 bases respectively, with 12 bases between them. The CDR3 sequence is CASSVRGSDEQYF. The CDR3 bases are TGTGCCAGCAGTGTCCGGGGGAGCGACGAGCAGTACTTC.

This clonotype was counted a few times. This chain joins TRBV6-5 and TRBJ2-5; D may be TRBD1 or TRBD2 (5 bases each). The CDR3 is made up of 13 amino acids. The germline V gene encodes CDR1 MNHEY and CDR2 SVGAGI. The germline V and J ends were trimmed by 8 bases and 7 bases, with 17 bases remaining between them. Here the CDR3 reads CASGWGRTGTQYF. The CDR3 DNA sequence: TGTGCCAGCGGTTGGGGACGGACTGGGACCCAGTACTTC.